This is a list of T cell receptor beta chains from one sample in a study of beta chain features in type 1 diabetes. Only in-frame clones appear in the TCRdb table, and some are missing; sequencing was by immunoSEQ multiplex PCR. The top ten hold about 0.65% of the sample, which has 160,000 or so clones, around 9.7% seen once. Source material: central memory CD4+ T cells from blood. These receptors all stem from a woman aged 30 to 39 with type 1 diabetes. CDR3s include the opening cysteine and the closing phenylalanine or tryptophan. The D gene is left open where the match is weak. Size tells how often a clone was seen (once, few, many) or the class of an expanded clone, and some rows leave it out.

TRBD1 | TRBJ1-1 | TRBV29-1 | - | TGCAGCGTTGAAAGCCAGGGGGCGGGTCGAGCTTTCTTT | CSVESQGAGRAFF
TRBD1 | TRBJ2-1 | TRBV5-4 | few | TGTGCCAGCAGCCGGGCAGGGGGCTCCTACAATGAGCAGTTCTTC | CASSRAGGSYNEQFF
TRBD2 | TRBJ2-1 | TRBV9 | few | TGTGCCAGCAGCAAAACTAGCGGGAGTTACAATGAGCAGTTCTTC | CASSKTSGSYNEQFF
TRBD2 | TRBJ2-1 | TRBV29-1 | few | TGCAGCGTTGGACATGGCGGGAGCTACAATGAGCAGTTCTTC | CSVGHGGSYNEQFF
TRBD1 | TRBJ2-7 | TRBV10-3 | - | TGTGCCATCAGATTACGAAAGGGGACAGGGCCCCCGCACGAGCAGTACTTC | CAIRLRKGTGPPHEQYF
- | TRBJ2-1 | TRBV4-1 | many | TGCGCCAGCAGCCAAGGGTGGGGCGGGAACAATGAGCAGTTCTTC | CASSQGWGGNNEQFF
TRBD1 | TRBJ1-2 | TRBV2 | - | TGTGCCAGCAGTCGATCGGTGAGACAGGGTGATGGCTACACCTTC | CASSRSVRQGDGYTF
TRBD2 | TRBJ2-1 | TRBV7-8 | - | TGTGCCAGCACCTACGGACTAGCGGGAGACAATGAGCAGTTCTTC | CASTYGLAGDNEQFF
TRBD2 | TRBJ2-7 | TRBV10-3 | medium-sized | TGTGCCATCAGTGAGGGGACTAGGAGCTCCTACGAGCAGTACTTC | CAISEGTRSSYEQYF
- | TRBJ2-5 | TRBV27 | - | TGTGCCAGCAGTTCACGGACAGAAGAGACCCAGTACTTC | CASSSRTEETQYF
- | TRBJ2-5 | TRBV28 | - | TGTGCCAGCAGGAAAGATGGAGGGACCCAGTACTTC | CASRKDGGTQYF
- | TRBJ2-3 | TRBV5-1 | - | TGCGCCAGCAGCGGAATTACGGGAACAGATACGCAGTATTTT | CASSGITGTDTQYF
- | TRBJ2-3 | TRBV7-2 | - | TGTGCCAGCAGCTTCGGTCCAGATACGCAGTATTTT | CASSFGPDTQYF
- | TRBJ1-5 | TRBV19 | few | TGTGCCAGTAGTATACGGGTGGCTCAGCCCCAGCATTTT | CASSIRVAQPQHF
TRBD2 | TRBJ2-7 | TRBV7-4 | - | TGCGGGAGGCCCCCCTACGAGCAGTACTTC | CGRPPYEQYF
- | TRBJ1-2 | TRBV5-6 | - | TGTGCCAGCAGCTTGATTACTAACTATGGCTACACCTTC | CASSLITNYGYTF
TRBD1 | TRBJ2-2 | TRBV19 | - | TGTGCCAGTAGTACCGGGACAGGTCATTTAGCCGGGGAGCTGTTTTTT | CASSTGTGHLAGELFF
- | TRBJ1-4 | TRBV7-2 | few | TGTGCCAGCAGCTTCAGCGGACGAGAAGTGTTTTTT | CASSFSGREVFF
TRBD1 | TRBJ1-3 | TRBV5-1 | - | TGCGCCAGCAGCTTGGGGACAGGGCTCGGAAACACCATATATTTT | CASSLGTGLGNTIYF
- | TRBJ2-2 | TRBV5-1 | - | TGCGCCAGCAGCTTGTCCGTGGGAGCGGGCACCGGGGAGCTGTTTTTT | CASSLSVGAGTGELFF
- | TRBJ2-3 | TRBV7-3 | - | TGTGCCAGCGGGAGTTCCACAGATACGCAGTATTTT | CASGSSTDTQYF
- | TRBJ2-5 | TRBV5-1 | - | TGCGCCAGCAGGTCTAAAGAGACCCAGTACTTC | CASRSKETQYF
TRBD1 | TRBJ2-7 | TRBV30 | few | TGTGCCTGGAAACGGGACAGAGTCTACGAGCAGTACTTC | CAWKRDRVYEQYF
- | TRBJ2-5 | TRBV15 | - | TGTGCCACCAGCGCCCCCGGGACTGGAGGTGTTTGGGAAGAGACCCAGTACTTC | CATSAPGTGGVWEETQYF